This is a list of T cell receptor beta chains from one sample in a study of blood T cell repertoires in COVID-19. Data came from immunoSEQ multiplex PCR; TCRdb stores just in-frame clones and leaves some out. The sample has over 90,000 clones, about 83% seen once. The sequenced sample consisted of peripheral blood. These receptors originate from a man aged 40-55 years with active or convalescent COVID-19. The CDR3 runs from the conserved cysteine through the conserved F or W. Fields, in order: J gene, D gene, clone size, V gene, CDR3 protein, CDR3 DNA. A D gene is named only where the DNA matches it firmly. Clone size, where shown, is once, few, many, or a class for clones that have expanded.

j_gene: TRBJ2-6
d_gene: .
abundance: .
v_gene: TRBV5-1
CDR3aa: CASSPTSSGANVLTF
CDR3nt: TGCGCCAGCAGCCCAACTAGCTCTGGGGCCAACGTCCTGACTTTC

j_gene: TRBJ2-5
d_gene: TRBD2
abundance: .
v_gene: TRBV3-1/TRBV3-2
CDR3aa: CASSQESGGAVKTQYF
CDR3nt: TGTGCCAGCAGCCAAGAGAGCGGGGGGGCCGTGAAGACCCAGTACTTC

j_gene: TRBJ2-7
d_gene: TRBD1
abundance: .
v_gene: TRBV18
CDR3aa: CASSGDRGVAYEQYF
CDR3nt: TGTGCCAGCTCAGGGGACAGGGGAGTTGCCTACGAGCAGTACTTC

j_gene: TRBJ2-3
d_gene: .
abundance: once
v_gene: TRBV6-2/TRBV6-3
CDR3aa: CASSRTRADTQYF
CDR3nt: TGTGCCAGCAGTCGAACTCGAGCAGATACGCAGTATTTT

j_gene: TRBJ2-2
d_gene: TRBD2
abundance: .
v_gene: TRBV10-3
CDR3aa: CAISESKVAGAFTGELFF
CDR3nt: TGTGCCATCAGTGAGTCGAAGGTAGCGGGGGCCTTCACCGGGGAGCTGTTTTTT

j_gene: TRBJ2-3
d_gene: .
abundance: .
v_gene: TRBV6-5
CDR3aa: CASSYFPSSSTDTQYF
CDR3nt: TGTGCCAGCAGTTACTTTCCTAGCTCTAGCACAGATACGCAGTATTTT

j_gene: TRBJ2-7
d_gene: TRBD2
abundance: .
v_gene: TRBV7-2
CDR3aa: CASSLGFGGGSYEQYF
CDR3nt: TGTGCCAGCAGCTTAGGTTTTGGCGGGGGGTCCTACGAGCAGTACTTC

j_gene: TRBJ1-2
d_gene: .
abundance: .
v_gene: TRBV19
CDR3aa: CASSPPRGGPNYGYTF
CDR3nt: TGTGCCAGTAGTCCGCCGCGGGGGGGACCTAACTATGGCTACACCTTC

j_gene: TRBJ2-7
d_gene: TRBD1
abundance: .
v_gene: TRBV24-1
CDR3aa: CATAPKVGGQGGYEQYF
CDR3nt: TGTGCCACCGCCCCTAAGGTTGGTGGACAGGGTGGGTACGAGCAGTACTTC

j_gene: TRBJ1-5
d_gene: TRBD1
abundance: .
v_gene: TRBV19
CDR3aa: CASSPRQGAGEGQPQHF
CDR3nt: TGTGCCAGTAGTCCCCGACAGGGGGCTGGCGAAGGTCAGCCCCAGCATTTT

j_gene: TRBJ2-3
d_gene: TRBD1
abundance: .
v_gene: TRBV6-5
CDR3aa: CASLEGPGGSDTQYF
CDR3nt: TGTGCCAGCTTGGAAGGCCCAGGGGGCTCAGATACGCAGTATTTT

j_gene: TRBJ2-5
d_gene: .
abundance: .
v_gene: TRBV6-2/TRBV6-3
CDR3aa: CASSSYSKGETQYF
CDR3nt: TGTGCCAGCAGTTCATACAGCAAGGGGGAGACCCAGTACTTC

j_gene: TRBJ2-1
d_gene: TRBD2
abundance: .
v_gene: TRBV5-1
CDR3aa: CASRLTSGGYNEQFF
CDR3nt: TGCGCCAGCAGACTGACTAGCGGAGGTTACAATGAGCAGTTCTTC

j_gene: TRBJ1-4
d_gene: .
abundance: .
v_gene: TRBV2
CDR3aa: CATDPPGANEKLFF
CDR3nt: TGTGCCACGGATCCCCCGGGGGCTAATGAAAAACTGTTTTTT

j_gene: TRBJ1-6
d_gene: TRBD1
abundance: .
v_gene: TRBV3-1/TRBV3-2
CDR3aa: CATKEQGAEGSPLHF
CDR3nt: TGTGCCACCAAAGAACAGGGGGCTGAGGGCTCACCCCTCCACTTT

j_gene: TRBJ2-3
d_gene: .
abundance: few
v_gene: TRBV5-1
CDR3aa: CASSLGPGGADTQYF
CDR3nt: TGCGCCAGCAGCTTGGGTCCGGGGGGCGCAGATACGCAGTATTTT

j_gene: TRBJ1-1
d_gene: TRBD1
abundance: .
v_gene: TRBV28
CDR3aa: CASSIPGTGGTEAFF
CDR3nt: TGTGCCAGCAGTATCCCCGGGACAGGGGGGACTGAAGCTTTCTTT

j_gene: TRBJ1-2
d_gene: TRBD1
abundance: .
v_gene: TRBV11-1
CDR3aa: CASSLDPRTGFYGYTF
CDR3nt: TGTGCCAGCAGCTTGGACCCGAGGACAGGGTTCTATGGCTACACCTTC

j_gene: TRBJ2-7
d_gene: .
abundance: .
v_gene: TRBV6-5
CDR3aa: CASSYSGGEQYF
CDR3nt: TGTGCCAGCAGTTACTCCGGGGGAGAGCAGTACTTC

j_gene: TRBJ2-3
d_gene: TRBD1
abundance: .
v_gene: TRBV19
CDR3aa: CASRGDRGSEQYF
CDR3nt: TGTGCCAGTAGGGGGGACAGGGGGTCTGAGCAGTATTTT

j_gene: TRBJ1-2
d_gene: TRBD1
abundance: once
v_gene: TRBV13
CDR3aa: CASSKQGGPYGYTF
CDR3nt: TGTGCCAGCAGCAAGCAGGGGGGCCCCTATGGCTACACCTTC

j_gene: TRBJ2-5
d_gene: TRBD1
abundance: .
v_gene: TRBV7-2
CDR3aa: CASSLGGQGRETQYF
CDR3nt: TGTGCCAGCAGCTTAGGGGGACAGGGGCGCGAGACCCAGTACTTC

j_gene: TRBJ2-2
d_gene: TRBD1
abundance: few
v_gene: TRBV7-9
CDR3aa: CASSGQGSRTGELFF
CDR3nt: TGTGCCAGCAGCGGACAGGGATCGAGAACCGGGGAGCTGTTTTTT

j_gene: TRBJ1-2
d_gene: .
abundance: .
v_gene: TRBV5-1
CDR3aa: CASSGLGDYGYTF
CDR3nt: TGCGCCAGCAGCGGGTTAGGGGACTATGGCTACACCTTC

j_gene: TRBJ2-1
d_gene: TRBD1
abundance: .
v_gene: TRBV7-3
CDR3aa: CASSSGTGVYNEQFF
CDR3nt: TGTGCCAGCAGCTCCGGGACAGGGGTTTACAATGAGCAGTTCTTC

j_gene: TRBJ1-2
d_gene: .
abundance: .
v_gene: TRBV3-1/TRBV3-2
CDR3aa: CASSQDQPGFNYGYTF
CDR3nt: TGTGCCAGCAGCCAAGATCAGCCCGGGTTTAACTATGGCTACACCTTC

j_gene: TRBJ1-3
d_gene: .
abundance: .
v_gene: TRBV27
CDR3aa: CASSLDPGRTGNTIYF
CDR3nt: TGTGCCAGCAGTTTGGACCCCGGGAGGACTGGAAACACCATATATTTT

j_gene: TRBJ2-5
d_gene: TRBD2
abundance: .
v_gene: TRBV10-2
CDR3aa: CASSEPISGTSGGPQETQYF
CDR3nt: TGCGCCAGCAGTGAGCCGATCTCCGGGACTAGCGGGGGGCCCCAAGAGACCCAGTACTTC

j_gene: TRBJ1-3
d_gene: .
abundance: .
v_gene: TRBV18
CDR3aa: CASSPPGMGSGGPGNTIYF
CDR3nt: TGTGCCAGCTCACCACCGGGCATGGGTAGCGGGGGCCCTGGAAACACCATATATTTT